This TCR beta chain was sequenced for a study of metastatic and nonmetastatic thyroid tumors. TCRdb re-called the PCR reads via MiXCR. Of fewer than 15,000 clones in the sample, around 21% were seen once. Looked up from germline, CDR1 is LGHNA and CDR2 is YSLEER. J gave up 5 bases and V 0 bases, and 4 bases lay outside the gene matches. The CDR3 runs to 14 residues. None of the patients had undergone any treatment ahead of thyroid surgery. This clone was recorded many times. The specimen sequenced was adjacent normal tissue. The source is a female donor with papillary thyroid cancer or a benign thyroid nodule (not recorded which). Some clones in this sample may be carry-over from other donors' samples. This chain links TRBV4-3 with TRBJ2-7, with TRBD2 identical over 7 bases. The CDR3 bases are TGCGCCAGCAGCCAAGATGGGGGGGTCGACGAGCAGTACTTC. Its protein product is CASSQDGGVDEQYF.